These T cell receptor beta chains were read from a single sample in a study of beta chain features in type 1 diabetes. Data came from immunoSEQ multiplex PCR; TCRdb stores just in-frame clones and leaves some out. The sample holds hundreds of thousands of clones, about 15% seen once. The sequenced sample was naive CD4+ T cells from blood. Receptor source: a man aged 18 to 30 with type 1 diabetes. Each CDR3 is given with its conserved first and last residue. D genes are given only for firm matches. The size field is filled for only some rows; it gives once, few, many or a size class.

TRBJ2-3	-	TRBV2	TRBD1	CASSGQGGTDTQYF	TGTGCCAGCAGTGGACAGGGGGGAACAGATACGCAGTATTTT
TRBJ1-2	-	TRBV6-5	-	CASSYSGLNYGYTF	TGTGCCAGCAGTTACTCGGGACTTAACTATGGCTACACCTTC
TRBJ2-3	few	TRBV28	TRBD2	CASRPRGGTDTQYF	TGTGCCAGCAGGCCGCGGGGGGGCACAGATACGCAGTATTTT
TRBJ2-3	few	TRBV10-3	-	CAISELSAGTDTQYF	TGTGCCATCAGTGAGCTCTCAGCGGGCACAGATACGCAGTATTTT
TRBJ1-5	-	TRBV11-2	TRBD1	CASSLDTGGGQPQHF	TGTGCCAGCAGCTTGGATACAGGGGGCGGCCAGCCCCAGCATTTT
TRBJ2-5	-	TRBV4-1	TRBD2	CASSQELAGAVVGETQYF	TGCGCCAGCAGCCAAGAGTTAGCGGGAGCAGTGGTGGGGGAGACCCAGTACTTC
TRBJ2-5	-	TRBV29-1	TRBD1	CSGRQGLSKETQYF	TGCAGCGGTAGACAGGGATTGTCAAAAGAGACCCAGTACTTC
TRBJ2-1	-	TRBV28	TRBD1	CASSGTGGFNEQFF	TGTGCCAGCAGTGGGACAGGGGGTTTCAATGAGCAGTTCTTC
TRBJ2-7	-	TRBV6-5	TRBD1	CASSYGMDRGYEQYF	TGTGCCAGCAGTTACGGGATGGACAGGGGGTACGAGCAGTACTTC
TRBJ1-1	few	TRBV28	-	CASSLNPFGGAFF	TGTGCCAGCAGCCTCAATCCTTTCGGGGGAGCTTTCTTT
TRBJ2-7	few	TRBV18	TRBD1	CASSPTGTGLYEQYF	TGTGCCAGCTCACCTACCGGGACAGGGTTATACGAGCAGTACTTC
TRBJ1-5	few	TRBV27	-	CASSRVLSNQPQHF	TGTGCCAGCAGCAGGGTTTTGAGCAATCAGCCCCAGCATTTT
TRBJ1-1	-	TRBV5-6	-	CASSFDRMNTEAFF	TGTGCCAGCAGCTTTGACAGAATGAACACTGAAGCTTTCTTT
TRBJ2-1	-	TRBV29-1	TRBD2	CSVDSSGSRNEQFF	TGCAGCGTTGATAGTAGCGGGAGTAGGAATGAGCAGTTCTTC
TRBJ2-3	-	TRBV9	-	CASSVAVDTQYF	TGTGCCAGCAGCGTAGCAGTAGATACGCAGTATTTT
TRBJ1-2	-	TRBV6-5	-	CASRQGHLGYTF	TGTGCCAGCAGACAGGGCCATTTGGGCTACACCTTC
TRBJ1-2	few	TRBV14	-	CASSQAPANYGYTF	TGTGCCAGCAGCCAAGCCCCGGCTAACTATGGCTACACCTTC
TRBJ1-2	-	TRBV27	-	CASSLTGTRYGYTF	TGTGCCAGCAGTTTAACAGGGACCCGCTATGGCTACACCTTC
TRBJ2-5	-	TRBV18	TRBD1	CASSRQGANEETQYF	TGTGCCAGCTCAAGGCAGGGGGCGAACGAGGAGACCCAGTACTTC
TRBJ2-5	few	TRBV25-1	-	CASSESTWRGQSETQYF	TGTGCCAGCAGTGAGAGTACTTGGAGGGGGCAGTCGGAGACCCAGTACTTC
TRBJ1-2	-	TRBV5-8	-	CASTRASGFYGYTF	TGTGCCAGCACCCGAGCGTCGGGGTTCTATGGCTACACCTTC
TRBJ2-5	-	TRBV2	TRBD2	CASTAGGETQYF	TGTGCCAGCACCGCGGGAGGAGAGACCCAGTACTTC
TRBJ2-1	-	TRBV7-7	-	CASSPGVLNNEQFF	TGTGCCAGCAGCCCCGGAGTACTGAACAATGAGCAGTTCTTC
TRBJ2-5	few	TRBV30	TRBD1	CAWSVKGARETQYF	TGTGCCTGGAGTGTAAAGGGGGCCCGAGAGACCCAGTACTTC
TRBJ2-7	-	TRBV6-1	-	CAISESAGLEQYF	TGTGCCATCAGTGAGTCGGCGGGGCTCGAGCAGTACTTC
TRBJ2-1	-	TRBV9	TRBD2	CASSAGLAGEAYNEQFF	TGTGCCAGCAGCGCGGGACTAGCGGGAGAAGCGTACAATGAGCAGTTCTTC
TRBJ1-2	-	TRBV28	-	CASSEVRTANFYGYTF	TGTGCCAGCAGTGAGGTCCGGACAGCAAATTTTTATGGCTACACCTTC
TRBJ2-7	-	TRBV7-9	TRBD1	CASSPTRGQGVYEQYF	TGTGCCAGCAGCCCCACCCGAGGACAGGGGGTTTACGAGCAGTACTTC
TRBJ1-5	few	TRBV5-5	TRBD1	CASSLASSGQVGSQPQHF	TGTGCCAGCAGCTTGGCCAGTTCCGGACAGGTAGGGTCTCAGCCCCAGCATTTT
TRBJ2-5	-	TRBV28	TRBD2	CASSPGTSGSRVKTQYF	TGTGCCAGCAGCCCAGGGACTAGCGGGAGCAGGGTAAAGACCCAGTACTTC
TRBJ2-3	few	TRBV6-5	-	CASSYTGIGTDTQYF	TGTGCCAGCAGTTACACAGGAATTGGCACAGATACGCAGTATTTT
TRBJ2-7	-	TRBV6-1	-	CASSETPLGSYEQYF	TGTGCCAGCAGTGAAACGCCCCTAGGATCCTACGAGCAGTACTTC
TRBJ2-7	-	TRBV30	TRBD1	CAWSSGQGEQYF	TGTGCCTGGAGTTCCGGACAGGGTGAGCAGTACTTC
TRBJ1-2	few	TRBV9	TRBD1	CASSVAAGQGGGYTF	TGTGCCAGCAGCGTAGCAGCGGGACAGGGTGGTGGCTACACCTTC
TRBJ1-2	-	TRBV28	-	CASSGTRYTF	TGTGCCAGCAGTGGGACACGCTACACCTTC
TRBJ1-1	few	TRBV30	TRBD1	CAWRESGTGSTEAFF	TGTGCCTGGAGAGAATCCGGGACAGGGAGCACTGAAGCTTTCTTT
TRBJ1-5	few	TRBV6-5	TRBD1	CASSLDRDQPQHF	TGTGCCAGCAGCTTGGACAGGGATCAGCCCCAGCATTTT
TRBJ2-2	few	TRBV19	TRBD2	CASIGRGTSGAAANTGELFF	TGTGCCAGTATAGGGCGGGGGACTAGCGGAGCAGCCGCGAACACCGGGGAGCTGTTTTTT
TRBJ2-7	-	TRBV13	TRBD1	CASSLTGYYEQYF	TGTGCCAGCAGCCTGACAGGGTACTACGAGCAGTACTTC
TRBJ2-5	few	TRBV6-5	TRBD1	CASSRGTGGETQYF	TGTGCCAGCAGCCGCGGGACAGGGGGAGAGACCCAGTACTTC
TRBJ2-5	-	TRBV5-1	-	CASSLGRAQETQYF	TGCGCCAGCAGCTTGGGGCGAGCGCAAGAGACCCAGTACTTC
TRBJ2-1	few	TRBV7-8	TRBD2	CASIWGSGSRNEQFF	TGTGCCAGCATCTGGGGTAGCGGGAGTAGGAATGAGCAGTTCTTC
TRBJ2-2	-	TRBV27	TRBD2	CASGSRLAEITGELFF	TGTGCCAGCGGCTCCAGACTAGCCGAAATCACCGGGGAGCTGTTTTTT
TRBJ2-5	-	TRBV29-1	-	CSGAGWEETQYF	TGCAGCGGTGCAGGTTGGGAAGAGACCCAGTACTTC
TRBJ2-5	-	TRBV9	TRBD2	CASSVAGTTQETQYF	TGTGCCAGCAGCGTAGCAGGGACTACCCAAGAGACCCAGTACTTC
TRBJ1-1	-	TRBV7-2	-	CASSPISRTEAFF	TGTGCCAGCAGCCCGATCTCCCGGACTGAAGCTTTCTTT
TRBJ2-7	-	TRBV30	TRBD1	CAWSPGTVTYEQYF	TGTGCCTGGAGCCCCGGGACAGTAACATACGAGCAGTACTTC
TRBJ1-2	-	TRBV4-1	TRBD1	CASSHRTGNNYGYTF	TGCGCCAGCAGCCACAGGACAGGCAATAACTATGGCTACACCTTC
TRBJ2-5	-	TRBV7-2	TRBD2	CASNTASGGSETQYF	TGTGCCAGCAACACCGCTAGCGGGGGATCGGAGACCCAGTACTTC
TRBJ2-3	-	TRBV15	TRBD1	CATSRDTWDRVGTDTQYF	TGTGCCACCAGCAGAGATACATGGGACAGGGTTGGCACAGATACGCAGTATTTT
TRBJ2-3	-	TRBV7-2	TRBD1	CASRPRTGGTDTQYF	TGTGCCAGCAGACCCCGGACAGGGGGCACAGATACGCAGTATTTT